The 9 T cell receptor beta chains presented below share a single source sample, sequenced in a study of OX40 agonist ivuxolimab in advanced cancers. Here immunoSEQ multiplex PCR was the method, and the copy in TCRdb shows in-frame clones only, minus some. The table has approximately 34,000 clones, 81% seen once. This specimen consisted of CD4+ or CD8+ T cells sorted from blood, obtained in a trial of the OX40 agonist ivuxolimab. Receptors originate from an adult with an advanced solid tumor such as melanoma, head and neck, liver or kidney cancer.

The chain joins TRBV5-1 to TRBJ2-7; 9 positions match TRBD1. Germline loops: CDR1 SGHRS, CDR2 YFSETQ. The CDR3 is 13 amino acids. V dropped 6 bases and J dropped 2; count of bases not matched to a gene: 3. The CDR3 nucleotides read TGCGCCAGCACCGACAGGGGGACCTACGAGCAGTACTTC. Amino acid sequence: CASTDRGTYEQYF.

The chain carries TRBV7-6 and TRBJ1-1; the D is unclear. CDR1 SGHVS and CDR2 FNYEAQ come from the germline V gene. CDR3 length equals 11 residues. The V end was cut by 5 bases, the J end by 6 bases, with 7 bases between. The CDR3 nucleotides are TGTGCCAGCAGCAGAGGACCTGAAGCTTTCTTT. It translates to CASSRGPEAFF.

V is TRBV11-3 and J is TRBJ1-2; no firm D call. V was shortened by 5 bases and J by 2 bases, with 15 bases between the two germline ends. CDR3 length equals 15 residues. From germline, CDR1 is SGHNT and CDR2 YENEEA. For the CDR3, the DNA is TGTGCCAGCAGCGCCCCGGGTTTGGGGAACTATGGCTACACCTTC. Translating gives CASSAPGLGNYGYTF.

The V and J genes are TRBV7-3 and TRBJ2-3, with TRBD2 matching over 10 bases. The CDR3 spans 15 residues. V lost 6 bases to trimming and J lost 4 bases; unmatched junction nucleotides: 7. The germline gives CDR1 SGHTA, CDR2 FQGTGA. This CDR3 reads CASSLASGGADTQYF. The DNA for the CDR3 is TGTGCCAGCAGTCTCGCTAGCGGGGGCGCAGATACGCAGTATTTT.

The V gene is TRBV19, the J gene TRBJ1-2; D might be TRBD1 (6 bases). In germline, CDR1 is LNHDA, CDR2 SQIVND (reference sequence). CDR3 length: 12 amino acids. V lost 7 bases to trimming and J lost 3 bases, with 9 bases between them. CDR3 sequence: CASKYRDYGYTF. As DNA, the CDR3 is TGTGCCAGTAAATACAGGGACTATGGCTACACCTTC.

V gene TRBV2 combines with J gene TRBJ2-7; no definite D call. The CDR3 covers 12 residues. Between the trimmed V and J ends, which lost 5 bases and 5 bases, there was a span of 10 bases. Germline-derived CDR1 and CDR2 are SNHLY and FYNNEI. Here the CDR3 reads CASSSGWNEQYF. The CDR3, as DNA: TGTGCCAGCAGTTCCGGGTGGAACGAGCAGTACTTC.

This chain links TRBV21-1 with TRBJ1-4; TRBD1 reflects the table's D call only, with no check against the DNA. TRBV21-1 is shown as a pseudogene. The CDR3 consists of 14 residues. The CDR3 DNA follows: TGTGCCAGCAGCAATCTGGGGGCCCATGAAAAACTGTTTTTT. It yields the protein CASSNLGAHEKLFF.

The chain is built from TRBV19 and TRBJ2-7; D unresolved. V lost 5 bases to trimming and J lost 4 bases, with 18 bases between them. Germline V gives CDR1 LNHDA, CDR2 SQIVND (reference sequence). This CDR3 is 15 amino acids long. This chain's CDR3 is CASSPYTMESYEQYF. The CDR3 DNA sequence: TGTGCCAGTAGTCCATACACCATGGAGAGTTACGAGCAGTACTTC.

Details on this clone: An end of the junction differs from the germline gene, which may be a read error. V gene TRBV6-1 combines with J gene TRBJ2-2; tentative D call: TRBD2 (5 bases). Germline V CDR1 and CDR2: MNHNS, SASEGT. The CDR3 totals 16 residues. The CDR3: CANSELGVGISGELFF. The CDR3, as DNA: TGTGCCAACAGTGAACTGGGAGTAGGTATATCCGGGGAGCTGTTTTTT.